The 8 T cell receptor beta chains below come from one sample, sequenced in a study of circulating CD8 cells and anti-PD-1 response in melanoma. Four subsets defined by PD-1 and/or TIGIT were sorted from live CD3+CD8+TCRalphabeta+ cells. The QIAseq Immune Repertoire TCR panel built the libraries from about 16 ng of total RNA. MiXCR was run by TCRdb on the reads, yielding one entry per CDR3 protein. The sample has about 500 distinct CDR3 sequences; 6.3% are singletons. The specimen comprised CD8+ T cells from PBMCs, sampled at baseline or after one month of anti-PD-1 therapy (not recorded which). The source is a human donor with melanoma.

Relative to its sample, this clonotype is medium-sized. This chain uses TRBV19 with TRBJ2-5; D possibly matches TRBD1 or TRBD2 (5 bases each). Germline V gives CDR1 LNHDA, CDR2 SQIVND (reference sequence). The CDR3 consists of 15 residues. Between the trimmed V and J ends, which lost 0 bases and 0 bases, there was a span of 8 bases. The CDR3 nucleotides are TGTGCCAGTAGTATAGAGGGACGGTACCAAGAGACCCAGTACTTC. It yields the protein CASSIEGRYQETQYF.

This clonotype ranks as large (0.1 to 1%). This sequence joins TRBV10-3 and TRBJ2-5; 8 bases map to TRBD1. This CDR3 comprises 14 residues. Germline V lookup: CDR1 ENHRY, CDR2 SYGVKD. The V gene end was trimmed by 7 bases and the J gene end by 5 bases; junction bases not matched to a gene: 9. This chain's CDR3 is CAIKTTGAGETQYF. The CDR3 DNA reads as TGTGCCATCAAGACGACAGGGGCGGGGGAGACCCAGTACTTC.

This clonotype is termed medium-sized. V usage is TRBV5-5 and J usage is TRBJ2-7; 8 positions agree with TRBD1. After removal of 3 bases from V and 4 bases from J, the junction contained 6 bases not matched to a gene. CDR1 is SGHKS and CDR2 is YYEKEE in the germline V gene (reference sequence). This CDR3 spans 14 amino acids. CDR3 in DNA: TGTGCCAGCAGCTCTCCGGGACAGGCTTACGAGCAGTACTTC. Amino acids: CASSSPGQAYEQYF.

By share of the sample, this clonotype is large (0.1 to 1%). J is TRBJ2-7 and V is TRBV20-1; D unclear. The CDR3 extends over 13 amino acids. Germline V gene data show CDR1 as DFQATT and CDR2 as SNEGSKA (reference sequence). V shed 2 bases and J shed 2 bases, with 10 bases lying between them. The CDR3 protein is CSARSPLTYEQYF. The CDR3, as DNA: TGCAGTGCTAGAAGCCCGCTGACCTACGAGCAGTACTTC.

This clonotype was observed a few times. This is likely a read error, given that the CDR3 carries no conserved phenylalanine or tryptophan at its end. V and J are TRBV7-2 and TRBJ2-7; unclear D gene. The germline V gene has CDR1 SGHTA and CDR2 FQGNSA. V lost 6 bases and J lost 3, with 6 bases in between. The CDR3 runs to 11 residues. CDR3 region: CASRSGYEQYS. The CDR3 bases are TGTGCCAGCAGGTCCGGCTACGAGCAGTACTCC.

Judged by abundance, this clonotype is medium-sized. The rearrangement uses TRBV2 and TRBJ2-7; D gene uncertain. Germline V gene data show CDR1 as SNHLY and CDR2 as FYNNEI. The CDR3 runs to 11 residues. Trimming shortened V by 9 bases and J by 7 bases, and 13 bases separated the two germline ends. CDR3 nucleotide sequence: TGTGCCAGTTCCCTAAGTCTGGAGCAGTACTTC. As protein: CASSLSLEQYF.

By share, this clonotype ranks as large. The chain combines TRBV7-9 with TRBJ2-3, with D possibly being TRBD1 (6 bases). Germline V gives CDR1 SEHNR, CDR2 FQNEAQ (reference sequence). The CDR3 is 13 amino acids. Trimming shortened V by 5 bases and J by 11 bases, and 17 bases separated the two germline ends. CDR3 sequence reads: CASSARGRGGQYF. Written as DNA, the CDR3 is TGTGCCAGCAGCGCCAGGGGCAGGGGTGGGCAGTATTTT.

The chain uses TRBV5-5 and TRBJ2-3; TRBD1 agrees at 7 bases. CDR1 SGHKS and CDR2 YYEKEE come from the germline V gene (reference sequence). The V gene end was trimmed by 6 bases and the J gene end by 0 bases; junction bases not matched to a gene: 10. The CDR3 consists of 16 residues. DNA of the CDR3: TGTGCCAGCACCCCTACCCGACAGGGAAGCACAGATACGCAGTATTTT. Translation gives CASTPTRQGSTDTQYF.